The 2 T cell receptor beta chains given below trace back to one sample, sequenced in a study of T-cell reconstitution after alpha-beta-depleted transplantation in children. The TCRbeta library incorporated unique molecular identifiers. A single record per CDR3 protein comes from TCRdb applying MiXCR to the PCR reads. The table lists 100,000 or so distinct CDR3 sequences, 12% of them singletons. The sample was PBMCs from the stem cell graft donor, taken from the stem cell graft. The receptors originated from a human donor who donated a stem cell graft to a child with inherited bone marrow failure.

Only a few counts were recorded for this clonotype. The chain couples TRBV27 to TRBJ2-7; 12 bases map to TRBD2. The CDR3 length is 16 residues. The germline V gene has CDR1 MNHEY and CDR2 SMNVEV (reference sequence). V shed 8 bases and J 5 bases; nucleotides not matched to a gene: 13. This CDR3 reads CASESLAGGPGHEQYF. CDR3 nucleotides: TGTGCCAGCGAATCCCTAGCGGGAGGGCCGGGCCACGAGCAGTACTTC.

There are many counts of this clonotype. The V call is TRBV7-2, the J call TRBJ2-7; tentative D call: TRBD1 (5 bases). V was clipped by 5 bases and J by 4 bases, with 15 bases between them. Germline V gives CDR1 SGHTA, CDR2 FQGNSA. The CDR3 is 14 residues long. This chain's CDR3 is CASSLQAIEYEQYF. CDR3 nucleotides: TGTGCCAGCAGCCTACAGGCCATTGAGTACGAGCAGTACTTC.